The text below deals with one T cell receptor beta chain. What it binds is unknown. These data are taken from a study of OX40 agonist ivuxolimab in advanced cancers. Study-level background: Patients were roughly 87% male with ages roughly 23 to 79, mean 60. Points from the study as a whole: Among T cells, CD8+ cells averaged more expanded clones than CD4+ cells. Dosing at 0.1 to 3.0 mg/kg was accompanied by clonal expansion of CD4+ and CD8+ blood T cells by week 6.

Using immunoSEQ multiplex PCR, the repertoire was profiled, and TCRdb retains in-frame clones only, with some absent. The sample has approximately 58,000 clones, around 86% seen once. The CDR3 is 15 residues long. Germline CDR1 and CDR2: SGHDT and YYEEEE. Between the trimmed V and J ends, which lost 3 bases and 1 base, there was a span of 13 bases. The chain is built from TRBV5-6 and TRBJ1-1; perhaps TRBD1 as D (5 bases). The specimen comprised CD4+ or CD8+ T cells sorted from blood, sampled in a trial of the OX40 agonist ivuxolimab. The receptor was derived from an adult with an advanced solid tumor such as melanoma, head and neck, liver or kidney cancer. CDR3 nucleotides: TGTGCCAGCAGCTCACGAAGAACAGGGAACACTGAAGCTTTCTTT. Protein product: CASSSRRTGNTEAFF.